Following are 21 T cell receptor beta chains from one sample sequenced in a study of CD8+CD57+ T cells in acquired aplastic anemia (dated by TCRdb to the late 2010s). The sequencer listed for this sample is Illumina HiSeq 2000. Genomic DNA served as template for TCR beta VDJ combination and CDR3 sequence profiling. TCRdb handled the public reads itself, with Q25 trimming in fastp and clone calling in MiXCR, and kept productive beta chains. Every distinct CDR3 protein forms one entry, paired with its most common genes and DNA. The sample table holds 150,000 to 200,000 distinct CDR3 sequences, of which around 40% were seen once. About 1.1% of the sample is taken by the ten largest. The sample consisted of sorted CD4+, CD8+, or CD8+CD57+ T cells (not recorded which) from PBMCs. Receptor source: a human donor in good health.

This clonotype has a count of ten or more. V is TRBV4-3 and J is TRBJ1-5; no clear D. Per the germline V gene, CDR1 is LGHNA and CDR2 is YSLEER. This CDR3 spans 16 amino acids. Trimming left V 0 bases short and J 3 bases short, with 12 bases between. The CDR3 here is CASSQEAAGNNQPQHF. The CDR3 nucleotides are TGCGCCAGCAGCCAAGAGGCGGCAGGCAACAATCAGCCCCAGCATTTT.

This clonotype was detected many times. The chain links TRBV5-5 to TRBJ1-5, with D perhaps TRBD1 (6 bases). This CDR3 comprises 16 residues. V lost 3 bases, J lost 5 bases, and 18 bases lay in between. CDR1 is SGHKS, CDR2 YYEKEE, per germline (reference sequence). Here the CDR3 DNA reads TGTGCCAGCAGCTGGTGGGGAGCAGGGGATCATCAGCCCCAGCATTTT. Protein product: CASSWWGAGDHQPQHF.

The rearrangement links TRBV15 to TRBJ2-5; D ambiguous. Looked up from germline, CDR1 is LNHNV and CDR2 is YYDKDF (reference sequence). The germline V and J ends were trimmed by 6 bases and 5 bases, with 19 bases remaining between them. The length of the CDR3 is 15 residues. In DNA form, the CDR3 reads TGTGCCACCAGAGTCCACGGCCAGCAGTCTGAGACCCAGTACTTC. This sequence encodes CATRVHGQQSETQYF.

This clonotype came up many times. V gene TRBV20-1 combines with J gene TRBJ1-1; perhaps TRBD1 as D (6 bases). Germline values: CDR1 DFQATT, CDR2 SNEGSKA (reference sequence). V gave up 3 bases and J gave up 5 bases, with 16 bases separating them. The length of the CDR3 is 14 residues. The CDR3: CSASGYRERTEAFF. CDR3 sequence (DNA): TGCAGTGCTAGTGGGTACAGGGAGAGGACTGAAGCTTTCTTT.

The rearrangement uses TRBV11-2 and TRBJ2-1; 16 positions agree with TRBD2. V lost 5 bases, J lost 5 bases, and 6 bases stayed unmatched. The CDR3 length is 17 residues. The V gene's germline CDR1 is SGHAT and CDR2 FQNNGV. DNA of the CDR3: TGTGCCAGCAGCAACCGGGGACTAGCGGGAGGGAACAATGAGCAGTTCTTC. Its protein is CASSNRGLAGGNNEQFF.

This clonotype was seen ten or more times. CDR3 residues: CSARHGGAGTDTQYF. CDR3 nucleotides: TGCAGTGCTAGGCACGGGGGGGCGGGCACAGATACGCAGTATTTT. J is TRBJ2-3 and V is TRBV20-1; 8 nucleotides align to TRBD2. After removal of 3 bases from V and 1 base from J, the junction contained 6 bases not matched to a gene. The V gene's germline CDR1 is DFQATT and CDR2 SNEGSKA (reference sequence). The CDR3 spans 15 residues.

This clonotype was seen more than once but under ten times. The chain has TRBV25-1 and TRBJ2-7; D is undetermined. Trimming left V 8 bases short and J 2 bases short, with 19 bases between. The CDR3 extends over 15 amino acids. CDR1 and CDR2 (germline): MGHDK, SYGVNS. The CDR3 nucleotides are TGTGCCAGCTCACCCCCGAACAGCGTGACCTACGAGCAGTACTTC. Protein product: CASSPPNSVTYEQYF.

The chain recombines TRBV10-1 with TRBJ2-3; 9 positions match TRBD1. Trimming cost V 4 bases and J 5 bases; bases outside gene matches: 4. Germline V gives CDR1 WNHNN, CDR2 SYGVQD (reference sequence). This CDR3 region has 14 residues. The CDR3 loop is CASSGDRDVDTQYF. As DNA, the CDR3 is TGCGCCAGCAGTGGGGACAGGGATGTAGATACGCAGTATTTT.

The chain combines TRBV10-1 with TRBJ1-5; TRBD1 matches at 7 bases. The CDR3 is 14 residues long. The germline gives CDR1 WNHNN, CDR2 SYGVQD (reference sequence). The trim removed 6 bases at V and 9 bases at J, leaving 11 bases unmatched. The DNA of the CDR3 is TGCGCCAGCAGGACAGGGAAGACGCAGGGGCCCCAGCATTTT. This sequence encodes CASRTGKTQGPQHF.

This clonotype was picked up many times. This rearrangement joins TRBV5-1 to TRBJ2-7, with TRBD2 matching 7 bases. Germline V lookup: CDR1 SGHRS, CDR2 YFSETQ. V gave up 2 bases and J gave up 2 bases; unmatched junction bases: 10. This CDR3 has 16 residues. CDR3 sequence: CASSLGMGTTAYEQYF. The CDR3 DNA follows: TGCGCCAGCAGCTTAGGTATGGGGACTACAGCCTACGAGCAGTACTTC.

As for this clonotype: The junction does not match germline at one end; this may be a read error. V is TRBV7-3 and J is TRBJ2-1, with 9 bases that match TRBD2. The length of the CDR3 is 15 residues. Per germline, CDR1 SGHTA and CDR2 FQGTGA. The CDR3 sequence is CASSISGSSYNQQLF. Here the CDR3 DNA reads TGTGCCAGCAGCATTAGCGGGAGTTCCTACAATCAGCAGCTCTTC. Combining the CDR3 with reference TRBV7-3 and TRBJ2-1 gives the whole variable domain GAGVSQTPSNKVTEKGKYVELRCDPISGHTALYWYRQSLGQGPEFLIYFQGTGAADDSGLPNDRFFAVRPEGSVSTLKIQRTERGDSAVYLCASSISGSSYNQQLFGPGTRLTVL.

The CDR3 DNA follows: TGTGCCAGCAGCCCTGACAGGGACGAGCAGTACTTC. This sequence encodes CASSPDRDEQYF. The gene calls are TRBV7-2 and TRBJ2-7, with 7 nucleotides matching TRBD1. Germline trimming cut 5 bases from V and 5 bases from J; bases unmatched to any gene: 3. CDR3 size: 12 residues. CDR1 and CDR2 (germline): SGHTA, FQGNSA.

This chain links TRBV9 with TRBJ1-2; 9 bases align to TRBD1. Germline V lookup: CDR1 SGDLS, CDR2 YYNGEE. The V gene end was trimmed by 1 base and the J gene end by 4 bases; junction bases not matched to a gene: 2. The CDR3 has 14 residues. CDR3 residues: CASSVTGGPYGYTF. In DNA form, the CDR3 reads TGTGCCAGCAGCGTAACAGGGGGCCCCTATGGCTACACCTTC.

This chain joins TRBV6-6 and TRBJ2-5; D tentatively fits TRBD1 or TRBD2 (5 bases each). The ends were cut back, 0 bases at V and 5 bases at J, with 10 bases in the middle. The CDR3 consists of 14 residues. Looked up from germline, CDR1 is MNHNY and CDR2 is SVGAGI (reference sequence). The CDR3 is CASSYSGERETQYF. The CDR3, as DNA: TGTGCCAGCAGTTACTCAGGGGAGAGGGAGACCCAGTACTTC.

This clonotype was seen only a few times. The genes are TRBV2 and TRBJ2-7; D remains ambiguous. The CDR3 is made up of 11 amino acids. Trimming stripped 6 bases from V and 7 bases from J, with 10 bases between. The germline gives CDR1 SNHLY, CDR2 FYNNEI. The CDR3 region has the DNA TGTGCCAGCAGCCCCCTACGAGAGCAGTACTTC. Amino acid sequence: CASSPLREQYF.

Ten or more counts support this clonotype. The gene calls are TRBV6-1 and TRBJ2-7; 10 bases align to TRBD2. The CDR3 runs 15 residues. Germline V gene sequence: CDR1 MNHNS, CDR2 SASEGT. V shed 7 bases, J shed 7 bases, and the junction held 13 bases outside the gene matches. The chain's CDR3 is CASTLQGLAGDEQYF. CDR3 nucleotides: TGTGCCAGCACATTACAGGGGCTAGCGGGAGATGAGCAGTACTTC.

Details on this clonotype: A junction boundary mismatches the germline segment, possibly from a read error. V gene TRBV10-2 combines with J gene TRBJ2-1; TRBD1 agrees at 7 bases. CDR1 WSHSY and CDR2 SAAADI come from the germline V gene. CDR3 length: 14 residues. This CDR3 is CVSSSGGFLNEQFF. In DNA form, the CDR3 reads TGCGTCAGCAGCTCAGGGGGTTTCCTCAATGAGCAGTTCTTC.

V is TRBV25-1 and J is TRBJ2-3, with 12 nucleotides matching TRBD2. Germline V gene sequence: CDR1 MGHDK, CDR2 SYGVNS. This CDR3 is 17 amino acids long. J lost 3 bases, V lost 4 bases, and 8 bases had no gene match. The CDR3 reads CASSGKGLAGPTDTQYF. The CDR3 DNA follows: TGTGCCAGCAGTGGTAAGGGACTAGCGGGCCCAACAGATACGCAGTATTTT.

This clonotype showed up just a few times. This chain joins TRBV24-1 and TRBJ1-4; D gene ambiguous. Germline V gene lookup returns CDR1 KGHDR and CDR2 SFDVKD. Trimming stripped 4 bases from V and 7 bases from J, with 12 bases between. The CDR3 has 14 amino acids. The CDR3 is CATSEGPGSEKLFF. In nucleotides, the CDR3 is TGTGCCACCAGTGAAGGGCCGGGATCTGAAAAACTGTTTTTT.

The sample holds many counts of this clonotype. The CDR3 region is CASSYSPPPGYF. The CDR3 nucleotides read TGTGCCAGCAGTTACTCCCCCCCCCCGGGGTACTTC. The rearrangement links TRBV6-5 to TRBJ2-7; D call uncertain. The CDR3 is made up of 12 amino acids. V lost 0 bases to trimming and J lost 12 bases, with 12 bases between them. Germline V gives CDR1 MNHEY, CDR2 SVGAGI.

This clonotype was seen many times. In DNA, the CDR3 is TGTGCCACCAGCAGAGATGACAGGGGAAGTCAGCCCCAGCATTTT. Protein product: CATSRDDRGSQPQHF. This chain uses TRBV15 with TRBJ1-5; 8 positions agree with TRBD1. The length of the CDR3 is 15 residues. Germline V gives CDR1 LNHNV, CDR2 YYDKDF (reference sequence). The ends lost 0 bases at V and 6 bases at J; junction bases unmatched: 4. Complete variable domain (other parts from reference TRBV15 and TRBJ1-5): DAMVIQNPRYQVTQFGKPVTLSCSQTLNHNVMYWYQQKSSQAPKLLFHYYDKDFNNEADTPDNFQSRRPNTSFCFLDIRSPGLGDTAMYLCATSRDDRGSQPQHFGDGTRLSIL.